This T cell receptor (beta chain) was profiled in a study of graft-versus-host responses after intestinal transplantation (dated by TCRdb to the early 2020s). Regarding the study in general: Recipients received multivisceral, liver-intestinal, or isolated intestinal transplants. Every recipient was given anti-thymocyte globulin induction, followed by roughly 3 years of maintenance tacrolimus and steroids. Bulk TCR-beta CDR3 sequencing was used to track graft-versus-host and host-versus-graft alloreactive T cell clones in the graft, circulation and bone marrow after intestinal transplantation. To identify alloreactive clones, pre-transplant mixed lymphocyte reaction products were sequenced and then compared with unstimulated pre-transplant donor and recipient T cells. A cohort of some 24 intestinal transplant recipients, including one retransplant, was enrolled, and a few patients lacking pretransplant specimens were excluded. A peak of at least 4% donor T cells among recipient peripheral blood mononuclear cells was the definition used for donor T cell macrochimerism. Rather than going through the commercial service, samples from three later patients were sequenced in-house on an Illumina MiSeq and processed with MiXCR.

Library construction relied on the immunoSEQ multiplex PCR assay. For most patients, genomic DNA was isolated with the Qiagen DNeasy Blood and Tissue Kit and shipped frozen to Adaptive Biotechnologies for TCR sequencing. Adaptive Biotechnologies carried out high-throughput TCR-beta CDR3 sequencing of genomic DNA for most patients. The original pipeline was this. TCR sequencing data were retrieved from Adaptive's ImmunoSEQ software for around 19 patients, whereas a few other patients were processed with MiXCR and VDJtools. To correct CD4 versus CD8 sorting errors, any sequence found in both subsets at a frequency ratio below 5:1 was removed. CDR3 nucleotide sequences shared by donor and recipient were removed because the origin of these sequences could not be assigned. Alloreactive clones required at least 2-fold expansion over unstimulated cells and minimum CFSE-low frequency of 0.002% (template counts) or 0.001% (read counts). Clones were considered mappable if detected in sequenced pre-transplant spleen, lymph node, or MLR CFSE-low populations of the donor or recipient. Cumulative frequency of alloreactive clones was calculated as a percentage of all sequences weighted by copy number. Entries here come from immuneACCESS through TCRdb and include only in-frame sequences with V and J called. Some clones fail to appear in such tables; in the studies checked, an unresolved V gene covers under half of the shortfall, and the cause of the remainder is unknown. The V and J calls and clone size were taken over from that table, and D and trimming were inferred from the DNA. The sample table contains 25,000 to 30,000 clones; only one count was recorded for more than 75% of them. In total, the top ten clones hold 0.7% of the sample.

Concerning this clone: Its target antigen remains unknown. No much larger clone is present one base from it, and per-base qualities are unavailable.

General conclusions and limits of the study: GvH clones were detected in recipient bone marrow, and some appeared earlier in ileal mucosa or blood, consistent with an intestinal mucosal origin. Early after transplant, peak levels of circulating GvH clones were found to be associated with declines in HvG clones. The relatively low number and heterogeneity of intestinal transplant patients limited the conclusions. High GvH to HvG T cell clonal ratios were observed in the allografts of patients with donor T cell macrochimerism.

The time point label, as the study defines it: cells obtained before transplantation from donor or recipient. CD3+CD4+ and CD3+CD8+ populations were FACS-sorted from unstimulated pre-transplant donor and recipient cells taken from spleen or lymph nodes. CDR1 and CDR2 are read off the germline V gene as SGHRS and YFSETQ. Trimming removed 0 bases from V and 5 bases from J, leaving 9 bases between the germline ends. Its CDR3 holds 13 amino acids, cysteine through phenylalanine. Only CDR3 DNA remains: 39 bases, in frame from the first base. The rearrangement combines TRBV5-1 with TRBJ2-7; TRBD2 is a weak D gene call, 5 bases matching. This TCR derives from a human donor who received an intestinal transplant. Sequences were derived from unstimulated CD4+ T cells sorted from spleen or lymph node cells, sampled before intestinal transplant. The DNA sequence is given as TGCGCCAGCAGCTTGGGGGGAGCGAACGAGCAGTACTTC. It translates as CASSLGGANEQYF.